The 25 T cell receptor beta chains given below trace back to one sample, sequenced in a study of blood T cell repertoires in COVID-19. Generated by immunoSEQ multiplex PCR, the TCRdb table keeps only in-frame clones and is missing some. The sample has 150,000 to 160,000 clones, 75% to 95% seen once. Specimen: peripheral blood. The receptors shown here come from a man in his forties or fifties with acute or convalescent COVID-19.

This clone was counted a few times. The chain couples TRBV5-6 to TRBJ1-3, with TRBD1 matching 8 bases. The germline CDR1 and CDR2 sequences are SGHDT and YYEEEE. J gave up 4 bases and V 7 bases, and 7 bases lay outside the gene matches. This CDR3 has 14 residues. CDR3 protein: CASLKTGAGNTIYF. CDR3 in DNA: TGTGCCAGCTTAAAGACAGGGGCGGGAAACACCATATATTTT.

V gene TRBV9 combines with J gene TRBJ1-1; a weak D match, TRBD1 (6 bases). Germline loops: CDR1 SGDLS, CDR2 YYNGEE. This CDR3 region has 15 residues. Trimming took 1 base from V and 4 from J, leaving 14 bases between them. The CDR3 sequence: CASSVNGQGSTEAFF. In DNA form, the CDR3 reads TGTGCCAGCAGCGTAAACGGCCAGGGGAGCACTGAAGCTTTCTTT.

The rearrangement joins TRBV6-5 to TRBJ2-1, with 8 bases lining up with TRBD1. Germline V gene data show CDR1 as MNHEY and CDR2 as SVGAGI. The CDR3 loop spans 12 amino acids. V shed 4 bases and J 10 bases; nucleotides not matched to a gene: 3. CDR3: CASSSDRDEQFF. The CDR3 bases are TGTGCCAGCAGTTCGGACAGGGACGAGCAGTTCTTC.

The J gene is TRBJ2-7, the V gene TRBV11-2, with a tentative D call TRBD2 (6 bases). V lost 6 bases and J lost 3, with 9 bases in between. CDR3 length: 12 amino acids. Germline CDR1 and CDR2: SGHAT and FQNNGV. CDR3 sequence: CASSPTSYEQYV. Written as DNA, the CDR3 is TGTGCCAGCAGTCCGACTAGCTACGAGCAGTACGTC.

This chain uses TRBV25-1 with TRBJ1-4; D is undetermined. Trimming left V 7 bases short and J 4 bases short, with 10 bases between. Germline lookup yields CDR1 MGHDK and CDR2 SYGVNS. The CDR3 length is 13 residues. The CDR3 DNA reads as TGTGCCAGCACAGGCTACAGTAATGAAAAACTGTTTTTT. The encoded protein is CASTGYSNEKLFF.

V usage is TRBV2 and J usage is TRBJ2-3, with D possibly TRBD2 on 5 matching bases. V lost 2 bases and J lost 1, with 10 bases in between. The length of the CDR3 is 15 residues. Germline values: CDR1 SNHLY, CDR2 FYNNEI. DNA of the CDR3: TGTGCCAGCAGTGAAAGGGAGTGGGGCACAGATACGCAGTATTTT. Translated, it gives CASSEREWGTDTQYF. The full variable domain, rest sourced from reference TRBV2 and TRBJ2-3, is EPEVTQTPSHQVTQMGQEVILRCVPISNHLYFYWYRQILGQKVEFLVSFYNNEISEKSEIFDDQFSVERPDGSNFTLKIRSTKLEDSAMYFCASSEREWGTDTQYFGPGTRLTVL.

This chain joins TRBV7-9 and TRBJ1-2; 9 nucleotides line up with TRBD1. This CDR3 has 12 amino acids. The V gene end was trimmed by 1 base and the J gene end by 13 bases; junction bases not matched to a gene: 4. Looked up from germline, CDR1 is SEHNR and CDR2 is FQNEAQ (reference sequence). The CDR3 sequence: CASSLEDRGSTF. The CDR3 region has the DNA TGTGCCAGCAGCTTAGAGGACAGGGGTTCCACCTTC.

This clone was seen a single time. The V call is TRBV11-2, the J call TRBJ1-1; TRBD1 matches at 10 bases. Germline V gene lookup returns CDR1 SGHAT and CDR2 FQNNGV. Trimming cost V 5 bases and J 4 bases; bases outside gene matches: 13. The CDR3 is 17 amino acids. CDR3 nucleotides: TGTGCCAGCAGCCCCTCTAGGTTATGGGACAGGGGCACTGAAGCTTTCTTT. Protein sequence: CASSPSRLWDRGTEAFF. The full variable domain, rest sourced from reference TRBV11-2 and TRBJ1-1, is EAGVAQSPRYKIIEKRQSVAFWCNPISGHATLYWYQQILGQGPKLLIQFQNNGVVDDSQLPKDRFSAERLKGVDSTLKIQPAKLEDSAVYLCASSPSRLWDRGTEAFFGQGTRLTVV.

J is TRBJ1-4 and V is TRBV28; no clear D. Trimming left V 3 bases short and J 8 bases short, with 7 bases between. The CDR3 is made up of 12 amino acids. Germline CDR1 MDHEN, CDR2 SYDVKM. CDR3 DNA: TGTGCCAGCAGTTTGGCTAGAGAAAAACTGTTTTTT. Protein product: CASSLAREKLFF.

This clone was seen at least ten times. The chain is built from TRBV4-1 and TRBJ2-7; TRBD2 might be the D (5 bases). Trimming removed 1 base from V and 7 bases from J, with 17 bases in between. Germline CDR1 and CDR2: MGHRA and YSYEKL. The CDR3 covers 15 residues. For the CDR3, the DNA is TGCGCCAGCAGCCAAGTGCCAGTCGGGGAATGGGAGCAGTACTTC. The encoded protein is CASSQVPVGEWEQYF.

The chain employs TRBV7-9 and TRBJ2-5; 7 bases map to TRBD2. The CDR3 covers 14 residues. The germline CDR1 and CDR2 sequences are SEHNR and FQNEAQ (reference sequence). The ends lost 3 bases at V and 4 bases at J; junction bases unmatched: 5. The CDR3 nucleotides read TGTGCCAGCAGCTTTCGCGGGGGTAGAGAGACCCAGTACTTC. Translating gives CASSFRGGRETQYF.

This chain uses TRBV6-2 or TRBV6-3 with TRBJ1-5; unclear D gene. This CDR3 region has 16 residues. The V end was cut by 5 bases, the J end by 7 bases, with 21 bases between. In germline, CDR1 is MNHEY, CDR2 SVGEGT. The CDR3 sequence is CASSITRTRGVQPQHF. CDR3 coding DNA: TGTGCCAGCAGTATTACCCGGACCCGGGGAGTGCAGCCCCAGCATTTT.

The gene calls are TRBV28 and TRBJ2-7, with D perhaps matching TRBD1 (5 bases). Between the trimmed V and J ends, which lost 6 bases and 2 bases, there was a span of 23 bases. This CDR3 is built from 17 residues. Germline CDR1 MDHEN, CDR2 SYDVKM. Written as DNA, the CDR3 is TGTGCCAGCAGCCACGCCGACATGGGGCGCCCAGCCTACGAGCAGTACTTC. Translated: CASSHADMGRPAYEQYF. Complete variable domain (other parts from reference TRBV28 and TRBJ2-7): DVKVTQSSRYLVKRTGEKVFLECVQDMDHENMFWYRQDPGLGLRLIYFSYDVKMKEKGDIPEGYSVSREKKERFSLILESASTNQTSMYLCASSHADMGRPAYEQYFGPGTRLTVT.

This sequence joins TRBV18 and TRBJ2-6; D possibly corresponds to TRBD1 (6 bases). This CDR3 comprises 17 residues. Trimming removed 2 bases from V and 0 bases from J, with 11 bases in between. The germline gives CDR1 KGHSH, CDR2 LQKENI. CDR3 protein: CASSPSTGYSGANVLTF. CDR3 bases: TGTGCCAGCTCACCATCTACAGGGTACTCTGGGGCCAACGTCCTGACTTTC.

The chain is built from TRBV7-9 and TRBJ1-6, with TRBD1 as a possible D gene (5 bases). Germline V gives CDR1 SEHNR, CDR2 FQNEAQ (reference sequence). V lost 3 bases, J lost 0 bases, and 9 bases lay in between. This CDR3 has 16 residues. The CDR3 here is CASSLGGLSYNSPLHF. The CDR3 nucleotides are TGTGCCAGCAGCTTGGGGGGACTCTCCTATAATTCACCCCTCCACTTT. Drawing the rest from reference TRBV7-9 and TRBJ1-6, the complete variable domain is DTGVSQNPRHKITKRGQNVTFRCDPISEHNRLYWYRQTLGQGPEFLTYFQNEAQLEKSRLLSDRFSAERPKGSFSTLEIQRTEQGDSAMYLCASSLGGLSYNSPLHFGNGTRLTVT.

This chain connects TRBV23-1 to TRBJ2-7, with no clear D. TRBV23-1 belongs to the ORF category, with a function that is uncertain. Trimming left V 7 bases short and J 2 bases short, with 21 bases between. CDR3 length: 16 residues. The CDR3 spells CASIKPPPCRAYEQYV. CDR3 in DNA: TGCGCCAGCATCAAACCCCCCCCATGTAGAGCCTACGAGCAGTACGTC.

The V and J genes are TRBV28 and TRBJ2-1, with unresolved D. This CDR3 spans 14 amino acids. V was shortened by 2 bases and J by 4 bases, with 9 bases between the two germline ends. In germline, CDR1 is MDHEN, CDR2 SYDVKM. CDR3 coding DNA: TGTGCCAGCAGTTTAGCGATTGATTACAATGAGCAGTTCTTC. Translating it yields CASSLAIDYNEQFF. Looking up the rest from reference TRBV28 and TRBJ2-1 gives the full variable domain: DVKVTQSSRYLVKRTGEKVFLECVQDMDHENMFWYRQDPGLGLRLIYFSYDVKMKEKGDIPEGYSVSREKKERFSLILESASTNQTSMYLCASSLAIDYNEQFFGPGTRLTVL.

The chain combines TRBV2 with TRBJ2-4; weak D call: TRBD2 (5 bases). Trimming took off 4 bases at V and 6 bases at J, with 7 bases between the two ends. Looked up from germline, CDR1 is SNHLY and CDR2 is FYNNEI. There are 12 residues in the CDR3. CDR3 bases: TGTGCCAGCAGTGTGGGGAGAAACATTCAGTACTTC. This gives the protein CASSVGRNIQYF.

The CDR3 protein is CASSLQGWGVHEKLFF. CDR3 DNA sequence: TGTGCCAGCAGCTTACAGGGTTGGGGCGTTCATGAAAAACTGTTTTTT. This chain uses TRBV7-8 with TRBJ1-4, with a tentative D call TRBD1 (5 bases). Germline CDR1 reads SGHVS; CDR2 reads FQNEAQ. This CDR3 has 16 residues. The V and J ends lost 2 bases and 6 bases respectively, with 16 bases between them.

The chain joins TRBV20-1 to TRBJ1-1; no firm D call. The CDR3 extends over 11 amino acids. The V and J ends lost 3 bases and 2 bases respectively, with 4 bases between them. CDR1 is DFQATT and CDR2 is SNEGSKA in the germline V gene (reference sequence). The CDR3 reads CSASLNTEAFF. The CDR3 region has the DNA TGCAGTGCTAGCCTAAACACTGAAGCTTTCTTT.

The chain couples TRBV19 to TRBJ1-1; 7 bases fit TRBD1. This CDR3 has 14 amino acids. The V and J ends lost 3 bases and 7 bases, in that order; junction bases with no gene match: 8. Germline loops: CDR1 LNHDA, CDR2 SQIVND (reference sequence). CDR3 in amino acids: CASSILEGAGEAFF. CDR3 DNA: TGTGCCAGTAGTATCTTGGAGGGGGCGGGTGAAGCTTTCTTT.

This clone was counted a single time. The DNA for the CDR3 is TGTGCCAGCAGTGGGTCCGGGAGGGGATCGTCAGGAAACACCATATATTTT. Its protein is CASSGSGRGSSGNTIYF. The chain links TRBV2 to TRBJ1-3; possibly TRBD1 for D (5 bases). Trimming took 4 bases from V and 4 from J, leaving 20 bases between them. Per the germline V gene, CDR1 is SNHLY and CDR2 is FYNNEI. The CDR3 length is 17 residues.

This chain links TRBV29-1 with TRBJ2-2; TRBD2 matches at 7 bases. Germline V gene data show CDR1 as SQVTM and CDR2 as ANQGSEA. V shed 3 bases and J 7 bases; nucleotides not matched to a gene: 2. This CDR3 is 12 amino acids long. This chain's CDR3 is CSVDGGFGELFF. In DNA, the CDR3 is TGCAGCGTTGACGGGGGGTTCGGGGAGCTGTTTTTT.

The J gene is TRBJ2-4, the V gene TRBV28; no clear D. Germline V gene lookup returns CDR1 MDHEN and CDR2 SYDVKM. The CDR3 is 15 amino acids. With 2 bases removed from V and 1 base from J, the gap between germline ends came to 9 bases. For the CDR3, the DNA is TGTGCCAGCAGTTTACCTAGTACGGCCAAAAACATTCAGTACTTC. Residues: CASSLPSTAKNIQYF.

Here the CDR3 DNA reads TGTGCCAGCAGTCACTGGGACTACCTAAACCGTGTAGAGCAGTTCTTC. It specifies CASSHWDYLNRVEQFF. The chain couples TRBV27 to TRBJ2-1; 7 bases line up with TRBD2. The CDR3 length is 16 residues. Germline CDR1 and CDR2: MNHEY and SMNVEV (reference sequence). The V gene end was trimmed by 5 bases and the J gene end by 10 bases; junction bases not matched to a gene: 17.